This entry features one TCR beta chain sequence. The target antigen is unknown. This record comes from a study of cytomegalovirus exposure and HLA in healthy donors. V was trimmed by 1 base and J by 6 bases, leaving 13 bases between them. The CDR3 sequence is 14 residues long. Per the germline V gene, CDR1 is LGHNA and CDR2 is YNFKEQ. Study-level results: V segments that were indistinguishable, TRBV6-2 and TRBV6-3 among them, were omitted from analysis. TCR beta chains numbering more than 150 were designated cytomegalovirus-associated. An analysis was carried out later, and it reportedly showed fewer N-insertions in an Asian-associated ancestry cluster than the approximately 660-donor mean. Sequencing likely caused a cluster of highly shared sequence variants.

With 60 Vbeta and 13 Jbeta primers, the PCR was carried out. The data were produced by immunoSEQ multiplex PCR, yet TCRdb's version contains in-frame clones alone and is incomplete. In all, the sample yields 200,000 or so clones. The V and J genes are TRBV4-2 and TRBJ2-7; perhaps TRBD1 as D (5 bases). The sequenced material came from PBMCs. This receptor was identified in a boy between 5 and 17 years old in good health and CMV-seronegative. DNA for the CDR3: TGTGCCAGCAGCCAAGTTTGGCAGGGCCCCGAGCAGTACTTC. Translation: CASSQVWQGPEQYF.